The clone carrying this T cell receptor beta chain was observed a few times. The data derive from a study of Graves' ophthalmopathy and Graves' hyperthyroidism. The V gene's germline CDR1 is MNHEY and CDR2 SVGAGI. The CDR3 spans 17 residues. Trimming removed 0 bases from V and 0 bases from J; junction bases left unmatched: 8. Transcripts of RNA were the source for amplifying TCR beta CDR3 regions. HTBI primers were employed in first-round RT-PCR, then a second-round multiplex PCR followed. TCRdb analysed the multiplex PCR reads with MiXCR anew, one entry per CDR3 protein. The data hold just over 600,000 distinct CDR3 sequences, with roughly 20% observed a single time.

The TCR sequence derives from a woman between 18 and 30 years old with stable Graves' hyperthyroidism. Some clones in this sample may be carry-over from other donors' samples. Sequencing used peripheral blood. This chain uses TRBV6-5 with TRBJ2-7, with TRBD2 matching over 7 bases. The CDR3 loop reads CASSYSRELAASYEQYF. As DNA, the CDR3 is TGTGCCAGCAGTTACTCCCGGGAGCTAGCGGCCTCCTACGAGCAGTACTTC.